One and the same sample provided the 21 T cell receptor beta chains below, sequenced in a study of T cells in Graves' hyperthyroidism and ophthalmopathy. Researchers amplified the TCR beta CDR3 regions from RNA transcripts. First-round RT-PCR with HTBI primers amplified the TCR CDR3 region. TCRdb re-derived calls from the multiplex PCR reads in MiXCR, one entry per CDR3 protein. The table has 360,000 or so distinct CDR3 sequences, roughly 15% seen once. Sample: blood. All receptors come from a woman aged 55 to 70 with Graves' ophthalmopathy.

This clonotype was seen many times. J is TRBJ2-5 and V is TRBV7-3; TRBD1 might be the D (5 bases). Per the germline V gene, CDR1 is SGHTA and CDR2 is FQGTGA. CDR3 length: 12 residues. Trimming took off 5 bases at V and 5 bases at J, with 9 bases between the two ends. This CDR3 reads CASSPNRETQYF. Written as DNA, the CDR3 is TGTGCCAGCAGCCCCAACAGGGAGACCCAGTACTTC.

This clonotype was picked up many times. The chain is built from TRBV5-5 and TRBJ1-4; 10 positions match TRBD1. With V trimmed by 4 bases and J by 8 bases, 8 bases remained unmatched. The CDR3 is 15 amino acids. Germline V gives CDR1 SGHKS, CDR2 YYEKEE (reference sequence). CDR3 residues: CASSLTGGNGEKLFF. DNA of the CDR3: TGTGCCAGCAGCCTGACAGGGGGCAATGGGGAAAAACTGTTTTTT.

The genes are TRBV7-6 and TRBJ2-5; 15 bases map to TRBD2. V was clipped by 1 base and J by 4 bases; unmatched bases: 13. CDR3 size: 20 residues. The germline V gene encodes CDR1 SGHVS and CDR2 FNYEAQ. CDR3 region: CASSLGAVTGLAGGGETQYF. The CDR3 DNA reads TGTGCCAGCAGCTTAGGGGCTGTAACCGGACTAGCGGGAGGGGGAGAGACCCAGTACTTC.

Ten or more counts support this clonotype. The CDR3 region has the DNA TGTGCCAGCAGCTTGGACAGGGGCGGGAATTCACCCCTCCACTTT. Protein sequence: CASSLDRGGNSPLHF. The chain couples TRBV7-2 to TRBJ1-6, with 9 bases lining up with TRBD1. J lost 7 bases, V lost 3 bases, and 4 bases had no gene match. Germline values: CDR1 SGHTA, CDR2 FQGNSA. There are 15 residues in the CDR3. The entire variable domain, with the rest obtained from reference TRBV7-2 and TRBJ1-6, is as follows: GAGVSQSPSNKVTEKGKDVELRCDPISGHTALYWYRQSLGQGLEFLIYFQGNSAPDKSGLPSDRFSAERTGGSVSTLTIQRTQQEDSAVYLCASSLDRGGNSPLHFGNGTRLTVT.

The rearrangement joins TRBV10-3 to TRBJ1-1; TRBD1 aligns across 8 bases. The CDR3 contains 15 residues. From germline, CDR1 is ENHRY and CDR2 SYGVKD. After removal of 4 bases from V and 0 bases from J, the junction contained 4 bases not matched to a gene. CDR3 amino acids: CAISGTGSLNTEAFF. The DNA of the CDR3 is TGTGCCATCAGTGGGACAGGGTCCTTGAACACTGAAGCTTTCTTT.

This clonotype was seen many times. The gene calls are TRBV24-1 and TRBJ2-1; possibly TRBD2 for D (6 bases). V was trimmed by 1 base and J by 0 bases, leaving 12 bases between them. CDR1 is KGHDR, CDR2 SFDVKD, per germline. CDR3 length equals 17 residues. The CDR3 nucleotides read TGTGCCACCAGTGATTTTTCCGGGACTGGCTCCTACAATGAGCAGTTCTTC. Its translation is CATSDFSGTGSYNEQFF.

Ten or more counts support this clonotype. This chain connects TRBV5-1 to TRBJ2-2; the D gene is possibly TRBD1 (6 bases). Looked up from germline, CDR1 is SGHRS and CDR2 is YFSETQ. V was pared by 6 bases and J by 0 bases, with 15 bases between. The CDR3 is 16 residues long. In DNA, the CDR3 is TGCGCCAGCAACGCCGGGGCAGGGGCGAACACCGGGGAGCTGTTTTTT. It codes for CASNAGAGANTGELFF. Full variable domain (rest looked up from reference TRBV5-1 and TRBJ2-2): KAGVTQTPRYLIKTRGQQVTLSCSPISGHRSVSWYQQTPGQGLQFLFEYFSETQRNKGNFPGRFSGRQFSNSRSEMNVSTLELGDSALYLCASNAGAGANTGELFFGEGSRLTVL.

This clonotype was seen at least ten times. The genes are TRBV2 and TRBJ1-5, with D hard to call. Germline CDR1 and CDR2: SNHLY and FYNNEI. V was shortened by 7 bases and J by 7 bases, with 17 bases between the two germline ends. CDR3 length: 14 amino acids. This CDR3 is CASTETRAAQPQHF. CDR3 DNA sequence: TGTGCCAGCACCGAAACTAGGGCCGCGCAGCCCCAGCATTTT.

The CDR3 DNA reads TGCAGTGCTTCCGGGACTAGCGGGAGAACAGATACGCAGTATTTT. Translation gives CSASGTSGRTDTQYF. The chain carries TRBV20-1 and TRBJ2-3; TRBD2 agrees at 14 bases. The length of the CDR3 is 15 residues. The V gene's germline CDR1 is DFQATT and CDR2 SNEGSKA (reference sequence). V lost 5 bases, J lost 3 bases, and 4 bases stayed unmatched.

The CDR3 loop reads CASSPGLGGGSQPQHF. CDR3 DNA: TGTGCCAGCTCACCGGGGCTGGGGGGCGGGTCTCAGCCCCAGCATTTT. This rearrangement joins TRBV18 to TRBJ1-5, with D possibly TRBD1 on 6 matching bases. The V end lost 3 bases, the J end lost 6 bases, and 18 bases lay between the germline ends. The CDR3 length is 16 residues. CDR1 and CDR2 from the germline V gene are KGHSH and LQKENI. Full variable domain (missing parts from reference TRBV18 and TRBJ1-5): NAGVMQNPRHLVRRRGQEARLRCSPMKGHSHVYWYRQLPEEGLKFMVYLQKENIIDESGMPKERFSAEFPKEGPSILRIQQVVRGDSAAYFCASSPGLGGGSQPQHFGDGTRLSIL.

In this sample, this clonotype turned up many times. The chain links TRBV5-1 to TRBJ2-1, with TRBD2 identical over 14 bases. The trim removed 3 bases at V and 6 bases at J, leaving 8 bases unmatched. Germline-derived CDR1 and CDR2 are SGHRS and YFSETQ. The CDR3 is 17 amino acids. The CDR3 is CASSSGLAGVSTNEQFF. The CDR3 DNA reads TGCGCCAGCAGCTCGGGACTAGCGGGGGTCTCTACCAATGAGCAGTTCTTC.

V and J are TRBV7-8 and TRBJ2-7; D is uncertain. Trimming cost V 6 bases and J 6 bases, with 15 bases left between them. The CDR3 consists of 13 residues. Per the germline V gene, CDR1 is SGHVS and CDR2 is FQNEAQ. The chain's CDR3 is CASSEIKVGEQYF. The CDR3 DNA reads TGTGCCAGCAGTGAAATTAAGGTGGGCGAGCAGTACTTC. Full variable domain (outside the CDR3, taken from reference TRBV7-8 and TRBJ2-7): GAGVSQSPRYKVAKRGQDVALRCDPISGHVSLFWYQQALGQGPEFLTYFQNEAQLDKSGLPSDRFFAERPEGSVSTLKIQRTQQEDSAVYLCASSEIKVGEQYFGPGTRLTVT.

As regards this clonotype: A much larger clone lies one base from this, so it may be a read error. Likely a read error: the CDR3 ends without its conserved phenylalanine or tryptophan. Written as DNA, the CDR3 is TGTGCCACCAGCCCTTGGGCCTCTGGGGCCAACGTCCTGACTCTC. As protein: CATSPWASGANVLTL. The J gene is TRBJ2-6, the V gene TRBV15; D unresolved. Looked up from germline, CDR1 is LNHNV and CDR2 is YYDKDF (reference sequence). CDR3 length: 15 residues. Trimming took 5 bases from V and 0 from J, leaving 8 bases between them.

This clonotype showed up many times. This chain links TRBV11-2 with TRBJ2-7, with a tentative D call TRBD2 (6 bases). The CDR3 is 19 residues long. Trimming left V 4 bases short and J 7 bases short, with 32 bases between. Germline assignment: CDR1 SGHAT and CDR2 FQNNGV. The CDR3 loop is CASSSKPRIGGPIVGEQYF. Here the CDR3 DNA reads TGTGCCAGCAGCTCCAAACCCAGAATCGGAGGGCCCATTGTGGGGGAGCAGTACTTC.

The chain links TRBV24-1 to TRBJ2-2; D is possibly TRBD1 (6 bases). With 4 bases removed from V and 4 bases from J, the gap between germline ends came to 18 bases. This CDR3 region has 17 residues. Looked up from germline, CDR1 is KGHDR and CDR2 is SFDVKD. The CDR3 coding sequence is TGTGCCACCAGTGACCCCTCACGGGACATTGGCACCGGGGAGCTGTTTTTT. Translation gives CATSDPSRDIGTGELFF.

This clonotype has a handful of counts. J is TRBJ1-5 and V is TRBV28; TRBD1 matches 8 bases. There are 18 residues in the CDR3. Germline V CDR1 and CDR2: MDHEN, SYDVKM. Trimming at V came to 5 bases and at J to 5 bases, leaving 17 bases not matched to a gene. The CDR3 DNA reads TGTGCCAGCAGTCTCTCCCCCCATAACAGGGGGGCGTATCAGCCCCAGCATTTT. This gives the protein CASSLSPHNRGAYQPQHF.

This clonotype came up many times. The V gene is TRBV27, the J gene TRBJ1-5; possible D gene TRBD1, 6 bases. The CDR3 length is 14 residues. Between the trimmed V and J ends, which lost 3 bases and 3 bases, there was a span of 9 bases. Germline lookup yields CDR1 MNHEY and CDR2 SMNVEV (reference sequence). DNA for the CDR3: TGTGCCAGCAGTTTCACAGGGAACAATCAGCCCCAGCATTTT. This sequence encodes CASSFTGNNQPQHF.

A few counts support this clonotype. The chain recombines TRBV15 with TRBJ1-5; perhaps TRBD1 as D (5 bases). Germline V gives CDR1 LNHNV, CDR2 YYDKDF (reference sequence). There are 13 residues in the CDR3. With 6 bases removed from V and 1 base from J, the gap between germline ends came to 7 bases. This chain's CDR3 is CATRAGSNQPQHF. The CDR3 bases are TGTGCCACCAGGGCAGGGAGCAATCAGCCCCAGCATTTT.

V usage is TRBV6-1 and J usage is TRBJ2-5; TRBD2 aligns across 10 bases. With V trimmed by 5 bases and J by 3 bases, 6 bases remained unmatched. The CDR3 loop spans 15 amino acids. From germline, CDR1 is MNHNS and CDR2 SASEGT. In DNA, the CDR3 is TGTGCCAGCAGTTACCTCCTAGCGGGAGAAGAGACCCAGTACTTC. Encoded protein: CASSYLLAGEETQYF.

This clonotype was seen at least ten times. The rearrangement joins TRBV12-5 to TRBJ2-5; 7 bases agree with TRBD1. The germline V gene has CDR1 LGHNT and CDR2 FRNRAP. CDR3 length: 13 amino acids. The trim removed 5 bases at V and 5 bases at J, leaving 5 bases unmatched. The DNA for the CDR3 is TGTGCTAGTGGTGGGGACAGAGGGGAGACCCAGTACTTC. Translating gives CASGGDRGETQYF.

This clonotype was counted many times. The chain joins TRBV3-1 to TRBJ2-5; perhaps TRBD2 as D (6 bases). Germline V gives CDR1 LGHDT, CDR2 YNNKEL (reference sequence). The CDR3 loop spans 14 amino acids. V lost 2 bases and J lost 4, with 11 bases in between. This chain's CDR3 is CASSQRQGGETQYF. Written as DNA, the CDR3 is TGTGCCAGCAGCCAAAGGCAGGGAGGAGAGACCCAGTACTTC.